This T cell receptor (beta chain) was found in a study of response to subunit inactivated influenza vaccine. Germline CDR1 reads SQVTM; CDR2 reads ANQGSEA. This CDR3 spans 13 amino acids. Trimming cost V 6 bases and J 1 base; bases outside gene matches: 5. The sample holds a few counts of this clonotype. TCRdb fed the RT-PCR reads into MiXCR, producing one record per CDR3 protein. The table includes roughly 760,000 distinct CDR3 sequences, 20% to 25% detected once. Here the sequenced sample was PBMCs from blood, taken roughly 5 days after vaccination. The clonotype was recovered from a man aged 50-60 years who received an inactivated influenza vaccine. V is TRBV29-1 and J is TRBJ2-7; 8 bases fit TRBD1. CDR3 sequence reads: CSVRQGQSYEQYF. The CDR3 DNA sequence: TGCAGCGTCAGACAGGGGCAATCCTACGAGCAGTACTTC.